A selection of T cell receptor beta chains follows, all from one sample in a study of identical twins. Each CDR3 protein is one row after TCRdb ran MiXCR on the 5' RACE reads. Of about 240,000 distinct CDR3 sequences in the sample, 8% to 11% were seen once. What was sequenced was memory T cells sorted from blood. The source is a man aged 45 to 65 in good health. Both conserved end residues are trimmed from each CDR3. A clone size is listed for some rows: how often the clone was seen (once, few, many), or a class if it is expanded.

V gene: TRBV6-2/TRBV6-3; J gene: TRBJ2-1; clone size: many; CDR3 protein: ASSYSISVPYNEQF
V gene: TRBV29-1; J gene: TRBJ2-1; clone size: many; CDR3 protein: SVGSGATFPSYNEQF
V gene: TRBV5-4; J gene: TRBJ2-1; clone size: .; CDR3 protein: ASSPLFGTGNNEQF
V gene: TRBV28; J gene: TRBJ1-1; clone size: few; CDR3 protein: ASSLLQGDTEAF
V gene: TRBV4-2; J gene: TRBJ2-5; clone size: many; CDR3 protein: ASSQSPGTQETQY
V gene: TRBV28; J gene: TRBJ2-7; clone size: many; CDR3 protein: ASSSGQGSVGRLGEQY
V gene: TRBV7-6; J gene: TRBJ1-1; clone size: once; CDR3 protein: ASSLREQGNTEAF
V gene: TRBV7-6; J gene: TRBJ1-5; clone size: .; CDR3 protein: ASSLSENSNQPQH
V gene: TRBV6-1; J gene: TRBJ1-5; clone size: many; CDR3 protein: ASSQDPGYAPQH
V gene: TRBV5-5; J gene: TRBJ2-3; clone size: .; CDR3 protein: ASSLTGEGTQY
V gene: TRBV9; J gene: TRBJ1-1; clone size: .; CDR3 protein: ASNSGTPNTEAF
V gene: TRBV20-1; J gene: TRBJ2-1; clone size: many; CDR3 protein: SGIAGGYEQF
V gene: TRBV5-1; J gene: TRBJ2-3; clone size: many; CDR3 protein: ASSWAGTSGGTDTQY
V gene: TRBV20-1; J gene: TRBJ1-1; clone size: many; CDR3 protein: SASPSGSSAF
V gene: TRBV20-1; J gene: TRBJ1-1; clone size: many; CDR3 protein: SAERGGNTEAF
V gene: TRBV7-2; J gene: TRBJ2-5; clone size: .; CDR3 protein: ASSFWVQETQY
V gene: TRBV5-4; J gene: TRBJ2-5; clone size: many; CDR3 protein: ASHGGTQETQY
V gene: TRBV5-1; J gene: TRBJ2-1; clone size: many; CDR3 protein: ASSVGQFNEQF
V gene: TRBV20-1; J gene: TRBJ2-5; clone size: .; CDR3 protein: SARDLSGNKETQY
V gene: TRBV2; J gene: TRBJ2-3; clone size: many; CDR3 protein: ASNPLGLDDTDTQY
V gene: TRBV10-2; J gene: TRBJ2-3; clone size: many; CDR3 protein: ASSRGTGGGERTDTQY
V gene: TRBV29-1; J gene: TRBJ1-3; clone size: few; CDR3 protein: SVALQGNTIY
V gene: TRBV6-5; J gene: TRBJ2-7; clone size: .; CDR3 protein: ASSYSMGLAGYEQY